Included here is one TCR beta chain sequence, with context. Its target is not known. A much larger clone lies a single base off, so this may be a read error. Germline V gene lookup returns CDR1 GTSNPN and CDR2 SVGIG (reference sequence). The CDR3 loop spans 12 amino acids. V was trimmed by 3 bases and J by 12 bases, leaving 12 bases between them. The data belong to a study of spatial heterogeneity in lung cancer. Described time point: sample taken at primary tumor resection. Extraction of whole RNA from tumor, nontumor lung or frozen PBMC preceded unsorted sequencing. Findings and limits, study-wide: Whereas they appeared in blood less at follow-up, ubiquitous expanded tumor TCRs appeared there more at resection.

Each TCR cDNA molecule bore a unique molecular identifier. TCRdb itself ran the 5' RACE reads through MiXCR, one entry per CDR3 protein. The table has 20,000 to 25,000 distinct CDR3 sequences, 4.6% seen once. This sequence joins TRBV30 and TRBJ1-6, with TRBD1 as a possible D gene (5 bases). This specimen consisted of PBMCs, obtained at surgery. This clonotype was obtained from a male donor with early-stage non-small cell lung cancer. The chain's CDR3 is CAWRGTSGPLHF. CDR3 nucleotides: TGTGCCTGGAGGGGGACTTCGGGACCCCTCCACTTT.